This is a list of T cell receptor beta chains from one sample in a study of blood T cell repertoires in COVID-19. This table comes from immunoSEQ multiplex PCR, and its TCRdb copy is limited to in-frame clones, with some not included. The sample holds roughly 250,000 clones, about 88% seen once. Material: peripheral blood. Every receptor here comes from a woman aged 40-49 years who had recovered from COVID-19. Each CDR3 is given with its conserved first and last residue. The order of the fields is clone size, V gene, D gene, J gene, CDR3 DNA, CDR3 protein. The D gene is left open where the match is weak. Not all rows give a size; the values are once, few, many and, for expanded clones, a class.

>.|TRBV6-6|TRBD1|TRBJ1-3
TGTGCCAGCACTCAACAGGGGGCGAGAAACACCATATATTTT
CASTQQGARNTIYF
>once|TRBV7-6|.|TRBJ2-6
TGTGCCAGCAGCCACCCCAGGCATCCCCAGGGGGGGGCCAACGTCCTGACTTTC
CASSHPRHPQGGANVLTF
>.|TRBV5-8|TRBD1|TRBJ1-2
TGTGCCAGCAGCGTAACCGGGACAGGGAGAACTATGCACTACACCTTC
CASSVTGTGRTMHYTF
>.|TRBV25-1|.|TRBJ1-5
TGTGCCAGCCGGGGGGGGCAGCCCCAGCATTTT
CASRGGQPQHF
>.|TRBV6-5|.|TRBJ1-5
TGTGCCAGCAGTTCCCGGGGAGGGCTGGTTCAGCCCCAGCATTTT
CASSSRGGLVQPQHF
>once|TRBV19|.|TRBJ2-2
TGTGCCAGTAGTATAGATCGGAGGTCCCAGCTGGACACCGGGGAGCTGTTTTTT
CASSIDRRSQLDTGELFF
>.|TRBV7-2|.|TRBJ1-4
TGTGCCAGCAGCCCCCACAGGGCCCATGAAAAACTGTTTTTT
CASSPHRAHEKLFF
>.|TRBV5-4|.|TRBJ1-2
TGTGCCAGCAGCTTTCAGGGCTCCTATGGCTACACCTTC
CASSFQGSYGYTF
>.|TRBV6-5|.|TRBJ1-1
TGTGCCAGCAGTTACTCGCCCGCGCAGAACACTGAAGCTTTCTTT
CASSYSPAQNTEAFF
>.|TRBV12-3/TRBV12-4|.|TRBJ1-1
TGTGCCAGCAGCCGCGGGGGGTTCACTGAAGCTTTCTTT
CASSRGGFTEAFF
>.|TRBV24-1|.|TRBJ1-2
TGTGCCACCAGTGACCCCGGGAGAAGCTATGGCTACACCTTC
CATSDPGRSYGYTF
>.|TRBV9|TRBD2|TRBJ2-1
TGTGCCAGCAGCGCCCGACTAGCGGGTGAGCAGTTCTTC
CASSARLAGEQFF
>.|TRBV6-6|TRBD1|TRBJ1-6
TGTGCCAGCAGCCAGACAGGGGATAATTCACCCCTCCACTTT
CASSQTGDNSPLHF
>.|TRBV19|.|TRBJ1-2
TGTGCCAGTAGTAGGGTAGACACCGCGAGCTATGGCTACACCTTC
CASSRVDTASYGYTF
>.|TRBV29-1|TRBD2|TRBJ2-3
TGCAGCCTGGGGGTAGCGGGCATCACAGATACGCAGTATTTT
CSLGVAGITDTQYF
>once|TRBV1|.|TRBJ2-7
TGCACCAGCAGCCAGCCCCGCTCCGGGACTAGCTATCCCTACGAGCAGTACTTC
CTSSQPRSGTSYPYEQYF
>.|TRBV19|TRBD2|TRBJ2-5
TGTGCCAGTAATAGCGGGAGGCAAGAGACCCAGTACTTC
CASNSGRQETQYF
>.|TRBV4-2|TRBD1|TRBJ2-2
TGTGCCAGCAGCCGAGAAATGACAGGGCCCACCGGGGAGCTGTTTTTT
CASSREMTGPTGELFF
>.|TRBV28|.|TRBJ1-2
TGTGCCACCCCCCGGGGGAGACCAAACTATGGCTACACCTTC
CATPRGRPNYGYTF
>.|TRBV7-9|.|TRBJ1-2
TGTGCCAGCAGCTTAGGACGGGGGGGCTATGGCTACACCTTC
CASSLGRGGYGYTF
>.|TRBV6-6|.|TRBJ2-1
TGTGCCAGCAGTTACCAACTAGTCAATGAGCAGTTCTTC
CASSYQLVNEQFF
>.|TRBV12-3/TRBV12-4|TRBD1|TRBJ1-2
TGTGCCAGCAGTTCCCGGACAGGGAATGGCTACACCTTC
CASSSRTGNGYTF
>many|TRBV12-3/TRBV12-4|TRBD1|TRBJ1-1
TGTGCCAGCAGTTTTGGGTCAGGGGGGGAAGCTTTCTTT
CASSFGSGGEAFF
>.|TRBV4-2|TRBD1|TRBJ1-5
TGTGCCAGCAGCCAAACCGGACAGGGAGGTCAGCCCCAGCATTTT
CASSQTGQGGQPQHF
>.|TRBV5-1|TRBD2|TRBJ2-1
TGCGCCAGCAGCCCGCCGGGGACTAGCCACAATGAGCAGTTCTTC
CASSPPGTSHNEQFF
>.|TRBV23-1|TRBD1|TRBJ1-2
TGCGCCAGCAGTCAATCGGGGCAGGGGGACTATGGCTACACCTTC
CASSQSGQGDYGYTF
>.|TRBV7-9|.|TRBJ2-7
TGTGCCAGCAGCTTGGGTCAGAGAGGGAACGAGCAGTACTTC
CASSLGQRGNEQYF
>.|TRBV6-5|.|TRBJ1-4
TGTGCCAGCAGCCCGGTGGGGGGGCCCCGTGGGGGACTGTTTTTT
CASSPVGGPRGGLFF
>.|TRBV10-3|TRBD2|TRBJ2-5
TGTGCCATCAGTGAGTCAATACCTAGCGGGAGTTCGGGGTACCAAGAGACCCAGTACTTC
CAISESIPSGSSGYQETQYF
>.|TRBV30|.|TRBJ1-2
TGTGCCCTGGTGGGCCGGAGAGGGTCTAACTATGGCTACACCTTC
CALVGRRGSNYGYTF
>.|TRBV2|TRBD2|TRBJ2-7
TGTGCCAGCACCCCCGGGACTAGCGGGGATGCTGGGCCCTTC
CASTPGTSGDAGPF
>.|TRBV27|TRBD1|TRBJ2-5
TGTGCCAGCAGTCCCCGGGACAGGGGCCAAGAGACCCAGTACTTC
CASSPRDRGQETQYF
>once|TRBV19|.|TRBJ2-5
TGTGCCAGTTGGGCGGGCCGTGGGCTGGGAGAGACCCAGTACTTC
CASWAGRGLGETQYF
>.|TRBV6-2/TRBV6-3|.|TRBJ2-1
TGTGCCAGCAGTTACTTAGGAGGGAATGAGCAGTTCTTC
CASSYLGGNEQFF
>.|TRBV4-2|TRBD2|TRBJ2-1
TGTGCCAGCAGTGAGGGCGGGAGGACCTACAATGAGCAGTTCTTC
CASSEGGRTYNEQFF
>few|TRBV6-5|TRBD1|TRBJ1-5
TGTGCCAGCAGGCCCGGGACAGGGGTGGGTCAGCCCCAGCATTTT
CASRPGTGVGQPQHF
>.|TRBV30|.|TRBJ1-1
TGTGCCTGGAGTGTTGAGACTGAAGCTTTCTTT
CAWSVETEAFF
>.|TRBV9|TRBD1|TRBJ2-2
TGTGCCAGCAGCGTAGTGTCCGGGACAGGGGGCTGGGCCGGGGAGCTGTTTTTT
CASSVVSGTGGWAGELFF
>.|TRBV2|.|TRBJ1-1
TGTGCCAGCAGCGGGGGGGCACGAGCTTTCTTT
CASSGGARAFF
>.|TRBV19|.|TRBJ1-2
TGTGCCAGTAGTATAGATCGGGCAGGGTTTGGCTACACCTTC
CASSIDRAGFGYTF
>.|TRBV5-4|TRBD1|TRBJ1-1
TGTGCCAGCAGCTTGGCGGGGACAGGGCTCACTGAAGCTTTCTTT
CASSLAGTGLTEAFF
>.|TRBV24-1|TRBD2|TRBJ2-5
TGTGCCACCAGTGCCCCCGGGGGAGGGCTCGAGACCCAGTACTTC
CATSAPGGGLETQYF
>.|TRBV6-2/TRBV6-3|TRBD2|TRBJ2-5
TGTGCCAGCAGTTACGCGGCTAGCGGGAGTCGGCAAGAGACCCAGTACTTC
CASSYAASGSRQETQYF